This TCR beta chain was obtained from a study of early T cells in non-severe SARS-CoV-2 infection. About the research overall: Chains stayed unpaired after sequencing of bulk RNA from unsorted whole blood. Findings of the study overall: Using VDJdb, the matching emphasized anti-spike CD8 responses while missing private and CD4 specificities.

Attachment of unique molecular identifiers to individual cDNA molecules was performed. One entry per CDR3 protein, called by TCRdb with MiXCR from the 5' RACE reads. The table records 70,000 or so distinct CDR3 sequences, approximately 15% of them present only once. This clonotype was counted ten times or more. The target antigen is unknown. Germline V lookup: CDR1 SGHAT, CDR2 FQNNGV. V shed 5 bases and J shed 0 bases, with 17 bases lying between them. CDR3 length equals 17 residues. The rearrangement joins TRBV11-2 to TRBJ2-1, with D possibly TRBD2 on 6 matching bases. This sequence was found in an adult who was a healthcare worker with PCR-confirmed SARS-CoV-2 infection or an uninfected control (not recorded which). Sequencing was carried out using whole blood. The CDR3 nucleotides are TGTGCCAGCAGCCTAGGGGCGCGGGGATTCTCCTACAATGAGCAGTTCTTC. Translated, it gives CASSLGARGFSYNEQFF.